The following is a TCR beta chain sequence with its context. Its specificity is unknown. This entry comes from a study of response to subunit inactivated influenza vaccine. The CDR3 has 15 residues. V lost 11 bases to trimming and J lost 0 bases; unmatched junction nucleotides: 9. Germline values: CDR1 SNHLY, CDR2 FYNNEI. A single record per CDR3 protein comes from TCRdb applying MiXCR to the RT-PCR reads. This sample has about 240,000 distinct CDR3 sequences; 9% to 15% occur once, and the top ten carry 7.5% to 10%. Whole-study results and caveats: T cells newly recruited by each seasonal influenza vaccination are few, the authors suggested.

The TCR sequence derives from a man aged 45-60 years who received an inactivated influenza vaccine. V and J are TRBV2 and TRBJ2-2; TRBD2 matches at 7 bases. This sample comprised non-naive T cells sorted from PBMCs, obtained roughly 15 days before vaccination. DNA for the CDR3: TGTGCCGGCCGGGACGGGAGGCCGAACACCGGGGAGCTGTTTTTT. Encoded protein: CAGRDGRPNTGELFF.